This section outlines one TCR beta chain sequence together with its context. Antigen specificity is unknown. The data are from a study of cytomegalovirus exposure and HLA in healthy donors. Points from the study as a whole: Sequencing artifact likely explains a cluster of highly shared sequence variants. Among the CMV-associated chains, three were confirmed in vitro as specific for CMV antigens.

This PCR relied on a set of 60 Vbeta primers and 13 Jbeta primers. TCRdb keeps only in-frame clones here, not all; method: immunoSEQ multiplex PCR. The sample contains about 190,000 clones, approximately 84% of which appear only once. Losses at the gene ends were 1 base for V and 3 bases for J; bases not matched to a gene: 6. The CDR3 covers 15 residues. The germline V gene encodes CDR1 SNHLY and CDR2 FYNNEI. The chain recombines TRBV2 with TRBJ2-7; the match to TRBD2 covers 7 bases. The TCR was taken from a boy younger than 18 in good health and CMV-seronegative. Sequencing was carried out using PBMCs. CDR3: CASSEGVGLNYEQYF. The CDR3 region has the DNA TGTGCCAGCAGTGAAGGGGTGGGACTAAACTACGAGCAGTACTTC.